These T cell receptor beta chains were read from a single sample in a study of Ad26.COV2.S vaccination and SARS-CoV-2 variants. Some clones are missing from TCRdb's copy, which holds only in-frame ones; the method was immunoSEQ multiplex PCR. The sample consists of around 86,000 clones, 82% of them appearing once. The sample here was peripheral blood, taken after recovery from COVID-19. The receptors here all came from a human donor who had recovered from COVID-19. The CDR3 runs from the conserved cysteine through the conserved F or W. Fields, in order: J gene, V gene, clone size, D gene, CDR3 DNA, CDR3 protein. A D gene is named only where the DNA matches it firmly. Size is stated for part of the rows, as once, few or many counts, or as a class when the clone is expanded.

TRBJ1-1	TRBV28	NA	NA	TGTGCCAGCAGTTTGGGGGGAAGTGAAGCTTTCTTT	CASSLGGSEAFF
TRBJ2-3	TRBV4-3	NA	TRBD2	TGCGCCAGCAGCCCCGAGACTAGCGGGAGGACAGATACGCAGTATTTT	CASSPETSGRTDTQYF
TRBJ2-1	TRBV5-4	NA	NA	TGTGCCAGCAGCTTGGGTGGATCCTCCTACAATGAGCAGTTCTTC	CASSLGGSSYNEQFF
TRBJ1-3	TRBV25-1	NA	NA	TGTGCCAGCAGTGAACGGATCAACTCTGGAAACACCATATATTTT	CASSERINSGNTIYF
TRBJ2-1	TRBV6-5	NA	TRBD1	TGTGCCAGCATTTCGGGACAGAGGACCATCCAGTTCTTC	CASISGQRTIQFF
TRBJ2-2	TRBV27	NA	TRBD2	TGTGCCAGCAGTTTAAGGGCTAGCGGGACTGGCGGGGAGCTGTTTTTT	CASSLRASGTGGELFF
TRBJ1-1	TRBV6-4	NA	NA	TGTGCCAGCAGGGCCAGGGTGGGGAACACTGAAGCTTTCTTT	CASRARVGNTEAFF
TRBJ2-7	TRBV7-9	NA	NA	TGTGCCAGCAGTAATAGGGCGGTCGAGCAGTACTTC	CASSNRAVEQYF
TRBJ2-1	TRBV5-1	NA	NA	TGCGCCAGCAGCCAGACTCGGGGCGGGGTCTTCAATGAGCAGTTCTTC	CASSQTRGGVFNEQFF
TRBJ2-7	TRBV5-1	NA	TRBD2	TGCGCCAGCAGCTCGACTAGCGGGTATATCGAGCAGTACTTC	CASSSTSGYIEQYF
TRBJ2-1	TRBV28	NA	NA	TGTGCCAGCAGTCTAATAGCAGGCTACAATGAGCAGTTCTTC	CASSLIAGYNEQFF
TRBJ2-5	TRBV27	NA	TRBD2	TGTGCCAGCAGTCTATCCCACGCAGCGGGAGGTTCGGAGACCCAGTACTTC	CASSLSHAAGGSETQYF
TRBJ2-2	TRBV5-1	NA	NA	TGCGCCAGCAGCTTCGTGACAGCCTTACCGGGGAAGCTGTTTTTT	CASSFVTALPGKLFF
TRBJ2-1	TRBV19	NA	TRBD2	TGTGCCAGTACCCCGTCTAGCGGGAGGGCCTACAATGAGCAGTTCTTC	CASTPSSGRAYNEQFF
TRBJ2-1	TRBV7-2	NA	TRBD2	TGTGCCAGCAGCTTTGATAGCGGGAGGTTTAGCTCCTACAATGAGCAGTTCTTC	CASSFDSGRFSSYNEQFF
TRBJ2-1	TRBV11-3	NA	NA	TGTGCCAGCACCCCCCTCAGGGGGGGTAATGAGCAGTTCTTC	CASTPLRGGNEQFF
TRBJ1-5	TRBV11-3	NA	NA	TGTGCCAGCAGCTTAGGGGTCGAGCAAAATGGTCCATATAGCAATCAGCCCCAGCATTTT	CASSLGVEQNGPYSNQPQHF
TRBJ1-4	TRBV20-1	NA	NA	TGCAGTGCTAGTCGTAGGACAGCCGATAATGAAAAACTGTTTTTT	CSASRRTADNEKLFF
TRBJ1-1	TRBV7-2	NA	NA	TGTGCCAGCAACCTAAAAGCGAGGGTGAGGACTGAAGCTTTCTTT	CASNLKARVRTEAFF
TRBJ2-4	TRBV19	once	NA	TGTGCCAGTAAGGCCAAAAACATTCAGTACTTC	CASKAKNIQYF
TRBJ2-1	TRBV7-9	NA	NA	TGTGCCAGCAGCTACCCCGGGACGACAAGTGACAATGAGCAGTTCTTC	CASSYPGTTSDNEQFF
TRBJ2-1	TRBV21-1	NA	NA	TGTGCCAGCAGCAAGGAGGGCAGCTCCTACAATGAGCAGTTCTTC	CASSKEGSSYNEQFF
TRBJ2-1	TRBV14	NA	TRBD2	TGTGCCAGCAGCCAGGGACTAGCGAGATACAATGAGCAGTTCTTC	CASSQGLARYNEQFF
TRBJ2-6	TRBV27	NA	NA	TGTGCCAGCAGTTTAAGGTCGACAGCTGACTCTGGGGCCAACGTCCTGACTTTC	CASSLRSTADSGANVLTF
TRBJ1-2	TRBV2	many	NA	TGTGCCAGCAGTACCGACTATTATGGCTACACCTTC	CASSTDYYGYTF
TRBJ2-1	TRBV10-3	NA	NA	TGTGCCATCACTAATGAGAGGAATGAGCAGTTCTTC	CAITNERNEQFF
TRBJ2-7	TRBV11-3	NA	TRBD2	TGTGCCAGCAGCAAAGGGGTGGGAGGACTAGGCGTACGAGAGCAGTACTTC	CASSKGVGGLGVREQYF
TRBJ2-1	TRBV10-2	NA	NA	TGCGCCAGCATTAAGGTCGGACGGGGGATTTCCTACAATGAGCAGTTCTTC	CASIKVGRGISYNEQFF
TRBJ2-7	TRBV15	NA	NA	TGTGCCACCAGCAGAGGCAGGGGCACCGAGCAGTACTTC	CATSRGRGTEQYF
TRBJ2-3	TRBV27	NA	NA	TGTGCCAGCAGTAGATACCTCACCCCAGGGGCGAGGAGCACAGATACGCAGTATTTT	CASSRYLTPGARSTDTQYF
TRBJ2-7	TRBV27	NA	NA	TGTGCCAGCAGGGGACGGACGTCCTACGAGCAGTACTTC	CASRGRTSYEQYF
TRBJ1-2	TRBV7-9	once	NA	TGTGCCAGCAGCTTAAACCAGGGAAGTGTAGGCTACACCTTC	CASSLNQGSVGYTF